These 26 T cell receptor beta chains came from one sample sequenced in a study of shared clonotypes between healthy human individuals. Sequencing used immunoSEQ multiplex PCR; TCRdb keeps in-frame clones, though not all of them. The sample has millions of clones; around 90% are singletons. Sequenced: naive CD4+ T cells sorted from blood. Subset given: CD45RA+ positively selected. The receptors were sampled from a man aged 18 to 29 in good health.

Comment on this clone: Additional DNA sequences in this sample encode the identical CDR3. The V gene is TRBV18, the J gene TRBJ1-1; TRBD1 aligns across 8 bases. The CDR3 has 15 residues. Looked up from germline, CDR1 is KGHSH and CDR2 is LQKENI. J gave up 0 bases and V 3 bases, and 3 bases lay outside the gene matches. The chain's CDR3 is CASSPGTGLNTEAFF. The CDR3 DNA sequence: TGTGCCAGCTCACCCGGGACAGGATTGAACACTGAAGCTTTCTTT.

The genes are TRBV5-1 and TRBJ2-3; D ambiguous. The ends were cut back, 1 base at V and 0 bases at J, with 9 bases in the middle. This CDR3 has 15 amino acids. CDR1 is SGHRS, CDR2 YFSETQ, per germline. CDR3 loop: CASSLPGPSTDTQYF. In DNA form, the CDR3 reads TGCGCCAGCAGCTTGCCAGGACCTAGCACAGATACGCAGTATTTT.

This rearrangement joins TRBV4-3 to TRBJ2-2; 10 bases are a match to TRBD2. After removal of 5 bases from V and 7 bases from J, the junction contained 7 bases not matched to a gene. The CDR3 has 15 residues. The V gene's germline CDR1 is LGHNA and CDR2 YSLEER. The CDR3: CASSVGLAVGGELFF. CDR3 DNA: TGCGCCAGCAGCGTCGGACTAGCGGTAGGCGGGGAGCTGTTTTTT.

J is TRBJ2-2 and V is TRBV18; D is possibly TRBD2 (6 bases). Germline V gene lookup returns CDR1 KGHSH and CDR2 LQKENI. The length of the CDR3 is 13 residues. Trimming took off 2 bases at V and 13 bases at J, with 14 bases between the two ends. The CDR3 spells CASSPSGLQGLFF. CDR3 nucleotide sequence: TGTGCCAGCTCACCATCGGGACTCCAAGGGCTGTTTTTT.

V is TRBV30 and J is TRBJ1-1; D remains ambiguous. V was trimmed by 7 bases and J by 1 base, leaving 19 bases between them. The CDR3 is made up of 15 amino acids. Germline values: CDR1 GTSNPN, CDR2 SVGIG (reference sequence). The CDR3: CAYTADKYWNTEAFF. The CDR3 nucleotides read TGTGCCTACACAGCCGACAAGTATTGGAACACTGAAGCTTTCTTT.

The chain carries TRBV9 and TRBJ2-3, with 9 bases identical to TRBD2. J lost 2 bases, V lost 0 bases, and 4 bases had no gene match. The CDR3 runs 16 residues. Germline CDR1 and CDR2: SGDLS and YYNGEE. The CDR3 DNA reads as TGTGCCAGCAGCGTAGGGTCTAGCGGGATCACAGATACGCAGTATTTT. Its translation: CASSVGSSGITDTQYF.

The CDR3 spells CASSLEGAGGHEQYF. CDR3 in DNA: TGTGCCAGCAGCTTAGAAGGGGCGGGAGGACACGAGCAGTACTTC. V and J are TRBV7-9 and TRBJ2-7, with 8 nucleotides matching TRBD2. J was trimmed by 5 bases and V by 1 base; bases with no gene match: 7. Germline V CDR1 and CDR2: SEHNR, FQNEAQ (reference sequence). The CDR3 runs to 15 residues.

J is TRBJ1-2 and V is TRBV29-1, with unresolved D. The CDR3 runs to 13 residues. Germline CDR1 and CDR2: SQVTM and ANQGSEA. V gave up 6 bases and J gave up 5 bases, with 16 bases separating them. The chain's CDR3 is CSVSVGQFYGYTF. The CDR3 coding sequence is TGCAGCGTAAGCGTTGGGCAGTTTTATGGCTACACCTTC.

The chain combines TRBV6-4 with TRBJ2-5; perhaps TRBD1 as D (6 bases). This CDR3 contains 13 residues. Germline assignment: CDR1 MRHNA and CDR2 SNTAGT. V lost 4 bases and J 4 bases, leaving 10 bases between the germline ends. The CDR3 loop is CASSGVRGETQYF. In DNA, the CDR3 is TGTGCCAGCAGTGGGGTCAGGGGAGAGACCCAGTACTTC.

J is TRBJ2-1 and V is TRBV11-3; D is perhaps TRBD1 or TRBD2 (7 bases each). Germline CDR1 is SGHNT and CDR2 is YENEEA. The V and J ends lost 5 bases and 5 bases respectively, with 10 bases between them. The length of the CDR3 is 13 residues. CDR3 DNA: TGTGCCAGCAGCCAGGGGGGGGACAATGAGCAGTTCTTC. Protein product: CASSQGGDNEQFF.

This clone has just a few counts. The rearrangement uses TRBV2 and TRBJ2-1; tentatively, D is TRBD1 (5 bases). This CDR3 is built from 13 residues. V shed 1 base and J shed 6 bases, with 7 bases lying between them. Germline CDR1 SNHLY, CDR2 FYNNEI. The CDR3 here is CASSEEGFNEQFF. In DNA form, the CDR3 reads TGTGCCAGCAGTGAAGAGGGGTTCAATGAGCAGTTCTTC.

The genes are TRBV30 and TRBJ2-2; 12 positions agree with TRBD2. Germline lookup yields CDR1 GTSNPN and CDR2 SVGIG (reference sequence). Trimming cost V 4 bases and J 6 bases; bases outside gene matches: 12. The CDR3 is made up of 17 amino acids. DNA for the CDR3: TGTGCCTGGACCGGAATGAGACTAGCGGGAGAGTCCGGGGAGCTGTTTTTT. It yields the protein CAWTGMRLAGESGELFF.

This sequence joins TRBV11-2 and TRBJ2-7, with 8 bases lining up with TRBD2. V lost 1 base, J lost 5 bases, and 7 bases stayed unmatched. The length of the CDR3 is 15 residues. Germline loops: CDR1 SGHAT, CDR2 FQNNGV. The CDR3 sequence: CASSLGGSGVNEQYF. In DNA, the CDR3 is TGTGCCAGCAGCTTAGGTGGTAGCGGGGTCAACGAGCAGTACTTC.

The chain is built from TRBV5-6 and TRBJ2-1, with D possibly TRBD2 on 6 matching bases. From germline, CDR1 is SGHDT and CDR2 YYEEEE. V was shortened by 5 bases and J by 1 base, with 16 bases between the two germline ends. CDR3 length: 16 residues. The CDR3 sequence is CASRSTLATSYNEQFF. The DNA of the CDR3 is TGTGCCAGCAGGTCCACGCTAGCGACTTCCTACAATGAGCAGTTCTTC.

The chain has TRBV11-2 and TRBJ2-3, with D unresolved. V shed 5 bases and J shed 0 bases, with 15 bases lying between them. The CDR3 sequence is 16 residues long. From germline, CDR1 is SGHAT and CDR2 FQNNGV. Here the CDR3 DNA reads TGTGCCAGCAGCAAAACGGACGTGCCTAGCACAGATACGCAGTATTTT. It encodes CASSKTDVPSTDTQYF.

The genes are TRBV7-9 and TRBJ1-4, with 10 bases matching TRBD1. The CDR3 is made up of 15 amino acids. The ends lost 5 bases at V and 7 bases at J; junction bases unmatched: 7. In germline, CDR1 is SEHNR, CDR2 FQNEAQ (reference sequence). The CDR3 nucleotides are TGTGCCAGCAGCGACCCGACAGGGGGCCGTGAAAAACTGTTTTTT. It codes for CASSDPTGGREKLFF.

The chain is built from TRBV5-1 and TRBJ2-1; 7 nucleotides agree with TRBD1. V dropped 0 bases and J dropped 1; count of bases not matched to a gene: 4. Germline-derived CDR1 and CDR2 are SGHRS and YFSETQ. The CDR3 has 16 amino acids. The CDR3 region is CASSLEGARSYNEQFF. The CDR3, as DNA: TGCGCCAGCAGCTTGGAGGGGGCTAGGTCCTACAATGAGCAGTTCTTC.

J is TRBJ2-3 and V is TRBV11-3; TRBD2 agrees at 10 bases. This CDR3 region has 19 residues. V was clipped by 5 bases and J by 3 bases; unmatched bases: 17. In germline, CDR1 is SGHNT, CDR2 YENEEA. DNA of the CDR3: TGTGCCAGCAGCACATACAAGACTAGCGGGCCCCATGGAACAGATACGCAGTATTTT. This sequence encodes CASSTYKTSGPHGTDTQYF.

The chain combines TRBV7-9 with TRBJ2-2, with 8 bases that match TRBD1. The CDR3 sequence is 16 residues long. Per germline, CDR1 SEHNR and CDR2 FQNEAQ (reference sequence). Losses at the gene ends were 4 bases for V and 4 bases for J; bases not matched to a gene: 8. This CDR3 is CASSSGQGKATGELFF. For the CDR3, the DNA is TGTGCCAGCAGCTCAGGACAGGGAAAGGCCACCGGGGAGCTGTTTTTT.

The rearrangement joins TRBV9 to TRBJ2-1, with D possibly TRBD2 on 5 matching bases. The CDR3 sequence is 15 residues long. Germline V gene lookup returns CDR1 SGDLS and CDR2 YYNGEE. V lost 2 bases and J lost 2, with 11 bases in between. The CDR3 bases are TGTGCCAGCAGCGTCCAGCGGACCACCTACAATGAGCAGTTCTTC. It encodes CASSVQRTTYNEQFF.

This sequence joins TRBV21-1 and TRBJ2-1; TRBD2 is taken as the D call from the table, unchecked against the DNA. TRBV21-1 is termed a pseudogene. This CDR3 spans 17 amino acids. The CDR3 loop reads CASSKDGSSGSHNEQFF. The CDR3 DNA reads TGTGCCAGCAGCAAAGACGGAAGTAGCGGGAGCCACAATGAGCAGTTCTTC.

The chain recombines TRBV28 with TRBJ2-7; possibly TRBD2 for D (5 bases). The germline V and J ends were trimmed by 3 bases and 6 bases, with 12 bases remaining between them. From germline, CDR1 is MDHEN and CDR2 SYDVKM. The CDR3 spans 13 residues. The CDR3 region is CASSLEALGEQYF. CDR3 in DNA: TGTGCCAGCAGTTTGGAGGCGTTGGGCGAGCAGTACTTC. The full variable domain, in which reference TRBV28 and TRBJ2-7 provide the parts outside the CDR3, is DVKVTQSSRYLVKRTGEKVFLECVQDMDHENMFWYRQDPGLGLRLIYFSYDVKMKEKGDIPEGYSVSREKKERFSLILESASTNQTSMYLCASSLEALGEQYFGPGTRLTVT.

CDR3 sequence: CASSPTRTGETQYF. DNA for the CDR3: TGTGCCAGCAGCCCCACCCGGACCGGGGAGACCCAGTACTTC. The chain links TRBV6-1 to TRBJ2-5; D is ambiguous. Trimming took off 6 bases at V and 5 bases at J, with 16 bases between the two ends. The CDR3 has 14 amino acids. Germline CDR1 is MNHNS and CDR2 is SASEGT.

This chain links TRBV5-1 with TRBJ2-1; the match to TRBD1 covers 7 bases. Germline trimming cut 0 bases from V and 6 bases from J; bases unmatched to any gene: 9. The CDR3 spans 16 residues. Germline V gene sequence: CDR1 SGHRS, CDR2 YFSETQ. CDR3 DNA: TGCGCCAGCAGCTTGGAACCGACAGGGTCGGGCAATGAGCAGTTCTTC. Translation gives CASSLEPTGSGNEQFF.

This chain uses TRBV14 with TRBJ2-1; 7 positions match TRBD1. This CDR3 region has 13 residues. V dropped 4 bases and J dropped 5; count of bases not matched to a gene: 2. Germline CDR1 reads SGHDN; CDR2 reads FVKESK. The CDR3 spells CASSPGTDNEQFF. The CDR3 DNA follows: TGTGCCAGCAGCCCGGGGACAGACAATGAGCAGTTCTTC.

This clone appeared once. V usage is TRBV6-5 and J usage is TRBJ1-1; D ambiguous. CDR3 length equals 16 residues. Germline assignment: CDR1 MNHEY and CDR2 SVGAGI. V dropped 0 bases and J dropped 0 bases, with 11 bases sitting between them. In nucleotides, the CDR3 is TGTGCCAGCAGTTACTCGGCACAGTTCATGAACACTGAAGCTTTCTTT. This gives the protein CASSYSAQFMNTEAFF.